This is a list of T cell receptor beta chains from one sample in a study of blood T cell repertoires in COVID-19. TCRdb's copy holds only in-frame clones and misses some; the assay was immunoSEQ multiplex PCR. This table holds around 330,000 clones, approximately 90% found once. The sample consisted of peripheral blood. The receptors stem from a woman between 25 and 40 years old with COVID-19, enrolled during active disease. Each CDR3 is given with its conserved first and last residue. The D gene is left open where the match is weak. The listing skips clone size in some rows; elsewhere it reads once, few, many or a size class.

len	d_gene	abundance	v_gene	j_gene	CDR3nt	CDR3aa
14	-	once	TRBV5-1	TRBJ2-7	TGCGCCAGCAGCTTTGGGGGGGACACCTACGAGCAGTACTTC	CASSFGGDTYEQYF
13	-	-	TRBV25-1	TRBJ1-2	TGTGCCAGCAGTGTACAGGCGGCAAATGGCTACACCTTC	CASSVQAANGYTF
19	TRBD1	-	TRBV7-6	TRBJ1-4	TGTGCCAGCACCTTTGGGACAGGGGCGCCATACACAACTAATGAAAAACTGTTTTTT	CASTFGTGAPYTTNEKLFF
16	-	-	TRBV4-1	TRBJ2-7	TGCGCCAGCAGCCATATGGGGGGGACACTACACTACGAGCAGTACTTC	CASSHMGGTLHYEQYF
15	-	-	TRBV28	TRBJ2-2	TGTGCCAGCATCACCAACAGGGTGAACACCGGGGAGCTGTTTTTT	CASITNRVNTGELFF
14	TRBD1	-	TRBV28	TRBJ2-5	TGTGCCAGCAGTACCCGACAGGGACCAGAGACCCAGTACTTC	CASSTRQGPETQYF
13	TRBD1	-	TRBV2	TRBJ1-4	TGTGCCAGCAGACAGGGGTTTATAGAAAAACTGTTTTTT	CASRQGFIEKLFF
15	TRBD1	-	TRBV18	TRBJ2-7	TGTGCCAGCTCACCTAGGACAGGGTCGCGCGACGAGCAGTACTTC	CASSPRTGSRDEQYF
14	-	-	TRBV5-4	TRBJ1-1	TGTGCCAGCAGCTTGAGGGGAAAGAACACTGAAGCTTTCTTT	CASSLRGKNTEAFF
16	-	few	TRBV7-3	TRBJ2-6	TGTGCCAGCAGCCCCACCCCAAGCACTGGGGCCAACGTCCTGACTTTC	CASSPTPSTGANVLTF
15	-	many	TRBV30	TRBJ1-6	TGTGCCTGGAGTCCAGGGCCGGAAAATAATTCACCCCTCCACTTT	CAWSPGPENNSPLHF
16	-	-	TRBV7-2	TRBJ1-5	TGTGCCAGCAGCCCGACCCCTTCGGGGGTCAATCAGCCCCAGCATTTT	CASSPTPSGVNQPQHF
15	-	-	TRBV7-2	TRBJ2-2	TGTGCCAGCAGCTTAGGTTCAGGGGCTTCCGGGGAGCTGTTTTTT	CASSLGSGASGELFF
14	TRBD1	-	TRBV6-4	TRBJ1-1	TGTGCCAGCCGGCGGGACAGGACAGGGCATGAAGCTTTCTTT	CASRRDRTGHEAFF
13	-	-	TRBV10-3	TRBJ1-1	TGTGCCATCAGTGAGAGGTACGTGGACAAAGCTTTCTTT	CAISERYVDKAFF
16	TRBD2	few	TRBV7-3	TRBJ2-2	TGTGCCAGCAGCTTATTGGGACTAGCTCTAGGCGGGGAGCTGTTTTTT	CASSLLGLALGGELFF
16	TRBD1	-	TRBV2	TRBJ1-2	TGTGCCACCTCGGGGACAGGGCTCGCCTCTAACTATGGCTACACCTTC	CATSGTGLASNYGYTF
14	TRBD1	-	TRBV10-3	TRBJ2-1	TGTGCCATCCAAGGGACAGGGGTCTACAATGAGCAGTTCTTC	CAIQGTGVYNEQFF
16	TRBD2	-	TRBV5-4	TRBJ2-1	TGTGCCAGCAGGCGGGACTACCAGAGCTCCTACAATGAGCAGTTCTTC	CASRRDYQSSYNEQFF
18	-	-	TRBV6-2/TRBV6-3	TRBJ1-1	TGTGCCAGCAGTTACTCTCTATCTACCCCGCTGCTGAACACTGAAGCTTTCTTT	CASSYSLSTPLLNTEAFF
13	-	-	TRBV2	TRBJ2-3	TGTGCCAGCAGTAAGTACAACACAGATACGCAGTATTTT	CASSKYNTDTQYF
13	-	-	TRBV6-5	TRBJ1-2	TGTGCCAGCAGCGCACGGGAGAACTATGGCTACACCTTC	CASSARENYGYTF
13	-	once	TRBV18	TRBJ2-3	TGTGCCAGCTCACCGACAGAGGCAGATACGCAGTATTTT	CASSPTEADTQYF
16	TRBD1	-	TRBV5-1	TRBJ2-5	TGCGCCAGCAGCTTGGCACGGACAGGGGGACGGGAGACCCAGTACTTC	CASSLARTGGRETQYF
15	-	few	TRBV19	TRBJ1-2	TGTGCCAGTAGTATAGATCATCGGTCCCGCTATGGCTACACCTTC	CASSIDHRSRYGYTF
13	-	-	TRBV23-1	TRBJ2-3	TGCGCCAGCACCCCGGTCGGTGCAGATACGCAGTATTTT	CASTPVGADTQYF
16	-	-	TRBV18	TRBJ1-1	TGTGCCAGCTCACCACCCCGCTCTATCAGAGGGACTGAAGCTTTCTTT	CASSPPRSIRGTEAFF
13	-	-	TRBV6-2/TRBV6-3	TRBJ1-1	TGTGCCAGCAGTCAGTGGGCGAACACTGAAGCTTTCTTT	CASSQWANTEAFF
14	-	-	TRBV19	TRBJ1-1	TGTGCCAGTAGTATCTGGGGGGGGGCCACTGAAGCTTTCTTT	CASSIWGGATEAFF
16	-	once	TRBV27	TRBJ2-6	TGTGCCAGCAGTTTAGGCTTCGAATCGGGGGCCAACGTCCTGACTTTC	CASSLGFESGANVLTF
14	-	-	TRBV6-1	TRBJ2-3	TGTGCCAGCAGTGAAGCTCGGGAGACAGATACGCAGTATTTT	CASSEARETDTQYF
15	-	-	TRBV14	TRBJ1-1	TGTGCCAGCAGCCAGATTCAAGGCGGTGCCGGCCAAGCTTTCTTT	CASSQIQGGAGQAFF
14	-	-	TRBV6-6	TRBJ1-1	TGTGCCAGCAGCAGGACAGTTTCGAACACTGAAGCTTTCTTT	CASSRTVSNTEAFF
14	-	once	TRBV2	TRBJ1-2	TGTGCCAGCAGTGCCCGGACTGGCCTGAGGGGCTACACCTTC	CASSARTGLRGYTF
15	-	once	TRBV5-3	TRBJ2-1	TGTGCCAGAAGCTTGTGCTGTACTAGCTACGGTGAGCAGTTCTTC	CARSLCCTSYGEQFF